This T cell receptor beta chain was captured in a study of blood T cell repertoires in COVID-19. Enrolled through a virtual design, the participants were between roughly 18 and 90 years of age and came from some 25 US areas. Assay used: immunoSEQ multiplex PCR; TCRdb lists only in-frame clones, some missing. Of 350,000 to 400,000 clones in the sample, 90% to 95% are singletons; the top ten hold more than 0.85%. The origin of this receptor is a woman aged 40 to 55 who had been exposed to COVID-19. Sequencing used PBMCs or T cells enriched from blood (not recorded which).

This chain's CDR3 is CASSFTGGPEQYF. CDR3 nucleotide sequence: TGCGCCAGCAGCTTCACAGGGGGACCCGAGCAGTACTTC. The chain couples TRBV5-1 to TRBJ2-7; 8 bases line up with TRBD1. The CDR3 runs to 13 residues. From germline, CDR1 is SGHRS and CDR2 YFSETQ. The junction had 4 bases not matched to a gene; V was cut back by 2 bases and J by 6 bases.